The 20 T cell receptor beta chains in this list originate from one sample, sequenced in a study of control samples from healthy donors and cancer patients. Some clones are missing from TCRdb's copy, which holds only in-frame ones; the method was immunoSEQ multiplex PCR. The sample has roughly 150,000 clones, 70% to 90% seen once. The sequenced sample was blood. The receptors derive from a man between 18 and 29 years old in good health.

The chain is built from TRBV28 and TRBJ2-5; 7 bases align to TRBD1. The V gene's germline CDR1 is MDHEN and CDR2 SYDVKM. This CDR3 spans 13 amino acids. V gave up 6 bases and J gave up 2 bases; unmatched junction bases: 3. CDR3 protein: CASRYRGQETQYF. Written as DNA, the CDR3 is TGTGCCAGCAGATACAGGGGTCAAGAGACCCAGTACTTC.

The V gene is TRBV4-1, the J gene TRBJ1-2; no firm D call. Deletions cut 1 base from V and 2 bases from J, with 8 bases between. Per the germline V gene, CDR1 is MGHRA and CDR2 is YSYEKL. The CDR3 is made up of 14 amino acids. Here the CDR3 reads CASSQASRNYGYTF. As DNA, the CDR3 is TGCGCCAGCAGCCAAGCCAGCCGAAACTATGGCTACACCTTC.

In its sample, this clone was seen a few times. This chain links TRBV7-9 with TRBJ2-7; D uncertain. This CDR3 is 13 amino acids long. V was shortened by 5 bases and J by 2 bases, with 10 bases between the two germline ends. CDR1 is SEHNR, CDR2 FQNEAQ, per germline (reference sequence). CDR3 DNA: TGTGCCAGCAGCCAGACGGTTACCTACGAGCAGTACTTC. It is translated as CASSQTVTYEQYF. The whole variable domain, filled in from reference TRBV7-9 and TRBJ2-7, reads DTGVSQNPRHKITKRGQNVTFRCDPISEHNRLYWYRQTLGQGPEFLTYFQNEAQLEKSRLLSDRFSAERPKGSFSTLEIQRTEQGDSAMYLCASSQTVTYEQYFGPGTRLTVT.

This chain links TRBV7-9 with TRBJ1-1, with D perhaps matching TRBD1 (6 bases). Between the trimmed V and J ends, which lost 1 base and 11 bases, there was a span of 17 bases. This CDR3 is built from 14 residues. Germline CDR1 and CDR2: SEHNR and FQNEAQ (reference sequence). The DNA for the CDR3 is TGTGCCAGCAGCTTAGGTGGGGGGCAAGGGAAGGCTTTCTTT. This codes for CASSLGGGQGKAFF. Looking up the rest from reference TRBV7-9 and TRBJ1-1 gives the full variable domain: DTGVSQNPRHKITKRGQNVTFRCDPISEHNRLYWYRQTLGQGPEFLTYFQNEAQLEKSRLLSDRFSAERPKGSFSTLEIQRTEQGDSAMYLCASSLGGGQGKAFFGQGTRLTVV.

The chain joins TRBV2 to TRBJ2-5; no clear D. Trimming left V 6 bases short and J 1 base short, with 12 bases between. The CDR3 loop spans 14 amino acids. CDR1 is SNHLY and CDR2 is FYNNEI in the germline V gene. The CDR3 region has the DNA TGTGCCAGCAGCGAACGGGTAACCCAAGAGACCCAGTACTTC. Amino acid sequence: CASSERVTQETQYF.

This chain links TRBV5-1 with TRBJ1-2; D is uncertain. This CDR3 spans 17 amino acids. V shed 2 bases and J shed 2 bases, with 19 bases lying between them. Germline CDR1 is SGHRS and CDR2 is YFSETQ. CDR3 sequence reads: CASSFSLRVVGNYGYTF. The CDR3 DNA is TGCGCCAGCAGCTTTTCTCTCAGAGTAGTCGGGAACTATGGCTACACCTTC.

This clone was observed a single time. V and J are TRBV19 and TRBJ1-2, with TRBD1 matching over 12 bases. CDR3 length: 15 residues. Trimming at V came to 6 bases and at J to 2 bases, leaving 4 bases not matched to a gene. The germline V gene has CDR1 LNHDA and CDR2 SQIVND (reference sequence). The CDR3: CASSGTGGANYGYTF. CDR3 bases: TGTGCCAGTAGCGGGACAGGGGGCGCAAACTATGGCTACACCTTC.

The J gene is TRBJ1-3, the V gene TRBV6-2 or TRBV6-3; D remains ambiguous. Trimming shortened V by 6 bases and J by 0 bases, and 12 bases separated the two germline ends. This CDR3 is 15 amino acids long. Germline CDR1 is MNHEY and CDR2 is SVGEGT. This chain's CDR3 is CASSVPENSGNTIYF. Written as DNA, the CDR3 is TGTGCCAGCAGCGTTCCTGAGAACTCTGGAAACACCATATATTTT.

This sequence joins TRBV28 and TRBJ2-7; D remains ambiguous. Germline CDR1 is MDHEN and CDR2 is SYDVKM. This CDR3 is 13 amino acids long. Trimming took off 3 bases at V and 4 bases at J, with 10 bases between the two ends. The chain's CDR3 is CASSFPWSYEQYF. CDR3 sequence (DNA): TGTGCCAGCAGTTTCCCGTGGAGTTACGAGCAGTACTTC.

The chain combines TRBV25-1 with TRBJ2-1; 9 nucleotides match TRBD1. The CDR3 extends over 14 amino acids. After removal of 2 bases from V and 7 bases from J, the junction contained 3 bases not matched to a gene. CDR1 and CDR2 (germline): MGHDK, SYGVNS. The CDR3 DNA is TGTGCCAGCAGTGAACAGGACAGGGGTAATGAGCAGTTCTTC. As protein: CASSEQDRGNEQFF.

The gene calls are TRBV5-1 and TRBJ1-5, with 7 bases lining up with TRBD1. The CDR3 covers 14 residues. Losses at the gene ends were 4 bases for V and 6 bases for J; bases not matched to a gene: 7. Germline V gives CDR1 SGHRS, CDR2 YFSETQ. CDR3 DNA: TGCGCCAGCAGCGATACAGGGGTGGGTCAGCCCCAGCATTTT. Its translation is CASSDTGVGQPQHF. Variable domain in full (rest from reference TRBV5-1 and TRBJ1-5): KAGVTQTPRYLIKTRGQQVTLSCSPISGHRSVSWYQQTPGQGLQFLFEYFSETQRNKGNFPGRFSGRQFSNSRSEMNVSTLELGDSALYLCASSDTGVGQPQHFGDGTRLSIL.

This clone was counted once. V gene TRBV10-3 combines with J gene TRBJ1-5; TRBD1 agrees at 10 bases. The J segment lost 6 bases and the V segment lost 11 bases, leaving 4 bases of the junction unmatched. The CDR3 loop spans 12 amino acids. CDR1 ENHRY and CDR2 SYGVKD come from the germline V gene. This CDR3 is CASGQGTQPQHF. For the CDR3, the DNA is TGTGCCTCGGGACAGGGGACTCAGCCCCAGCATTTT.

V and J are TRBV4-2 and TRBJ1-1; D gene uncertain. Per the germline V gene, CDR1 is LGHNA and CDR2 is YNFKEQ. V was cut by 0 bases and J by 7 bases, with 6 bases left in between. The CDR3 is 12 residues long. CDR3 in amino acids: CASSQEPLEAFF. For the CDR3, the DNA is TGTGCCAGCAGCCAAGAACCCCTTGAAGCTTTCTTT.

The V call is TRBV7-9, the J call TRBJ2-5; TRBD2 is a possible D gene (5 bases). V lost 8 bases to trimming and J lost 3 bases, with 16 bases between them. Germline assignment: CDR1 SEHNR and CDR2 FQNEAQ (reference sequence). There are 14 residues in the CDR3. This CDR3 is CASSLTGREETQYF. The CDR3 nucleotides read TGTGCCAGCTCCCTTACGGGGAGAGAAGAGACCCAGTACTTC.

The chain joins TRBV11-2 to TRBJ2-2; 7 bases line up with TRBD1. Germline V gives CDR1 SGHAT, CDR2 FQNNGV. This CDR3 region has 14 residues. The ends lost 8 bases at V and 0 bases at J; junction bases unmatched: 3. CDR3 loop: CASDGTANTGELFF. In DNA form, the CDR3 reads TGTGCCAGCGACGGGACAGCGAACACCGGGGAGCTGTTTTTT.

The chain carries TRBV30 and TRBJ2-1; D is ambiguous. The CDR3 covers 11 residues. Trimming stripped 5 bases from V and 5 bases from J, with 7 bases between. Per germline, CDR1 GTSNPN and CDR2 SVGIG (reference sequence). The DNA of the CDR3 is TGTGCCTGGGGAAGGGACAATGAGCAGTTCTTC. Protein product: CAWGRDNEQFF.

This chain links TRBV6-5 with TRBJ2-7; TRBD1 might be the D (5 bases). V lost 6 bases, J lost 3 bases, and 15 bases lay in between. The germline CDR1 and CDR2 sequences are MNHEY and SVGAGI. This CDR3 has 14 residues. CDR3 nucleotides: TGTGCCAGCAGGGACCGACAGCGTAGCTACGAGCAGTACTTC. Its protein product is CASRDRQRSYEQYF.

A few counts support this clone. V and J are TRBV7-2 and TRBJ2-3; no clear D gene. The CDR3 consists of 11 residues. CDR1 is SGHTA and CDR2 is FQGNSA in the germline V gene. V was trimmed by 4 bases and J by 2 bases, leaving 1 base between them. CDR3 DNA: TGTGCCAGCAGCTACACAGATACGCAGTATTTT. Translation gives CASSYTDTQYF.

This chain joins TRBV5-4 and TRBJ2-3, with TRBD2 matching 13 bases. Germline V gives CDR1 SGHNT, CDR2 YYREEE (reference sequence). CDR3 length: 16 residues. The V and J ends lost 5 bases and 4 bases, in that order; junction bases with no gene match: 7. The CDR3 DNA follows: TGTGCCAGCAGAGGACTAGCGGGGGCTGGCCCAGATACGCAGTATTTT. As protein: CASRGLAGAGPDTQYF.

This chain joins TRBV7-9 and TRBJ2-2; tentative D call: TRBD2 (6 bases). CDR1 and CDR2 from the germline V gene are SEHNR and FQNEAQ (reference sequence). Trimming removed 5 bases from V and 0 bases from J, with 13 bases in between. CDR3 length: 16 amino acids. For the CDR3, the DNA is TGTGCCAGCAGCCCTAGACTAGACCCGAACACCGGGGAGCTGTTTTTT. As protein: CASSPRLDPNTGELFF.